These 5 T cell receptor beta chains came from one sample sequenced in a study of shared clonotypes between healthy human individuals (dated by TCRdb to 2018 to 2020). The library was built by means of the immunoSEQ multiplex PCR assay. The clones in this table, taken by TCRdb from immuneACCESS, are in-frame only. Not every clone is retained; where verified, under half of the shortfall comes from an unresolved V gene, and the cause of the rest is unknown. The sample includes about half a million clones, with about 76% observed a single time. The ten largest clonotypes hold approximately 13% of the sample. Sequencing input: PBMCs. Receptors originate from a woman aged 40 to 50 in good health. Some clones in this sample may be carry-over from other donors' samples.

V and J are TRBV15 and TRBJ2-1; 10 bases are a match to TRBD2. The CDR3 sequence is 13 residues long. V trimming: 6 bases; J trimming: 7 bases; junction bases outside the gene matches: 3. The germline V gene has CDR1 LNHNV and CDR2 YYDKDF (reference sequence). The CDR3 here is CATRVAGGNEQFF. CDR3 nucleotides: TGTGCCACCAGGGTAGCGGGAGGAAATGAGCAGTTCTTC.

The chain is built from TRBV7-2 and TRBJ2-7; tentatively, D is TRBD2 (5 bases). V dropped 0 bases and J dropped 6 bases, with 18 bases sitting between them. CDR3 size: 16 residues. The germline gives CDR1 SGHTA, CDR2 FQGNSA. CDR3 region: CASSLALGNIAGEQYF. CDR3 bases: TGTGCCAGCAGCTTAGCGCTGGGAAATATTGCGGGCGAGCAGTACTTC.

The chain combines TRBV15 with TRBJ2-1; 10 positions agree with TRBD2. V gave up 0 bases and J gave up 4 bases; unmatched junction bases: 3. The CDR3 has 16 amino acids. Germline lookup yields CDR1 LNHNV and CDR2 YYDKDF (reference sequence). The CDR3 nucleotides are TGTGCCACCAGCAGAGATCCTAGCGGGGGTTACAATGAGCAGTTCTTC. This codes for CATSRDPSGGYNEQFF.

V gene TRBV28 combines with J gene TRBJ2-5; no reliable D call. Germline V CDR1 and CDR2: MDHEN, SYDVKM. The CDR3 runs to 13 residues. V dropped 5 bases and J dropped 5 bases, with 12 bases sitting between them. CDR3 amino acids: CASSLLVGETQYF. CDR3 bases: TGTGCCAGCAGTCTCCTTGTTGGGGAGACCCAGTACTTC. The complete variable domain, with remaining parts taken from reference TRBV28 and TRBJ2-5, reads DVKVTQSSRYLVKRTGEKVFLECVQDMDHENMFWYRQDPGLGLRLIYFSYDVKMKEKGDIPEGYSVSREKKERFSLILESASTNQTSMYLCASSLLVGETQYFGPGTRLLVL.

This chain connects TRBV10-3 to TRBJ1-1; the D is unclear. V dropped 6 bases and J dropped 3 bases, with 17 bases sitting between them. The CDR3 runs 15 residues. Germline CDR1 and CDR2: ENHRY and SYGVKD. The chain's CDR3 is CAISIRRDVDTEAFF. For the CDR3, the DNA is TGTGCCATCAGCATAAGGAGGGATGTGGACACTGAAGCTTTCTTT.